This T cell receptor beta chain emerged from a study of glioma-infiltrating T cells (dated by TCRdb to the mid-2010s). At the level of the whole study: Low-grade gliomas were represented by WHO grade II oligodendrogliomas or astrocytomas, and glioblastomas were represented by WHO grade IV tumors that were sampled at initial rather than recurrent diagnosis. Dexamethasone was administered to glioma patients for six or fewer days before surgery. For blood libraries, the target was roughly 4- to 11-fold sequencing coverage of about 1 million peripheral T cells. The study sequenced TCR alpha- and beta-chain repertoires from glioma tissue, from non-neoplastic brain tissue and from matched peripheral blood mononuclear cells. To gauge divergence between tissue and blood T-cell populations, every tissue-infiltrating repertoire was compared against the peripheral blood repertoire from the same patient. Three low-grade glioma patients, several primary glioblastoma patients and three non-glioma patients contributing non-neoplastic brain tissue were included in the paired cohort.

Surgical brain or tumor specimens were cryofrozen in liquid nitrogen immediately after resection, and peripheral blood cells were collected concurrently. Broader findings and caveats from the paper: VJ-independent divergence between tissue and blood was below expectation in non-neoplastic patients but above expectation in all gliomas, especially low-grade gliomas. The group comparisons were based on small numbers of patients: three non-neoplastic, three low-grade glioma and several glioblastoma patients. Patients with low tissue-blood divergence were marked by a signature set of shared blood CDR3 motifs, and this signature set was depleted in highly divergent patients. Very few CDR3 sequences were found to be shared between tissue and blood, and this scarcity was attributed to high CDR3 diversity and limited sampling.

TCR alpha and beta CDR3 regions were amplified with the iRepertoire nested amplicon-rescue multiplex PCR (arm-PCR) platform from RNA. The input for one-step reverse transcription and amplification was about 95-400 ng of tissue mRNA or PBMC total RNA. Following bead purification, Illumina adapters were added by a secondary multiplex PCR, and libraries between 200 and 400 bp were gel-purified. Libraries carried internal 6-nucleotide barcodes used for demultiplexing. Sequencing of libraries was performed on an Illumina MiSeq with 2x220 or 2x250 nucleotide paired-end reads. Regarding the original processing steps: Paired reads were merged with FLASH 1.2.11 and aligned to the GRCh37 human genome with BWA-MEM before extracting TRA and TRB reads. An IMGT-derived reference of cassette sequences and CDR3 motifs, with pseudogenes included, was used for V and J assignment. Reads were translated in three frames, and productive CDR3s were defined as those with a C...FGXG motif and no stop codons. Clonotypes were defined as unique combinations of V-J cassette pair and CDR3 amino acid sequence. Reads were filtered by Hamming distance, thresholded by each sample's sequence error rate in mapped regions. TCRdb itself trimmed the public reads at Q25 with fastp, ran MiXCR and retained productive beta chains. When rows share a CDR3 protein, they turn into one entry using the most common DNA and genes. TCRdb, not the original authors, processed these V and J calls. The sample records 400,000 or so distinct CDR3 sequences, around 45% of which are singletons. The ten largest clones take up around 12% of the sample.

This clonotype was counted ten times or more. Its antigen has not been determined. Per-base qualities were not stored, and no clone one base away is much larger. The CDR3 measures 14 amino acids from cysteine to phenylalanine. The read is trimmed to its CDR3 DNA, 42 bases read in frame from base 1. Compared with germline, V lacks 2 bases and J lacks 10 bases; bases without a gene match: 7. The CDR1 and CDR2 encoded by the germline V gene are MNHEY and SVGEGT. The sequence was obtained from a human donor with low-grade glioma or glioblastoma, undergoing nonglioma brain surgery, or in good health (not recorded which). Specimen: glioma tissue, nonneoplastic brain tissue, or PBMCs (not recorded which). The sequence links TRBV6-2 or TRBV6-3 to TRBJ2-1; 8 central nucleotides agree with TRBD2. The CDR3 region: CASSYPTGGPEQFF. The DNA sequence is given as TGTGCCAGCAGTTACCCCACGGGAGGGCCGGAGCAGTTCTTC.